This passage covers 22 T cell receptor beta chains from one sample sequenced in a study of technical replicates of blood from a few donors. Some clones are missing from TCRdb's copy, which holds only in-frame ones; the method was immunoSEQ multiplex PCR. The sample has 87,000 or so clones; under 95% are singletons. Sequenced material: T cells isolated from PBMCs. These receptors were obtained from a human donor in good health.

The chain has TRBV7-6 and TRBJ2-2; TRBD1 agrees at 7 bases. Looked up from germline, CDR1 is SGHVS and CDR2 is FNYEAQ. The length of the CDR3 is 17 residues. The J segment lost 4 bases and the V segment lost 5 bases, leaving 13 bases of the junction unmatched. The CDR3 DNA reads as TGTGCCAGCAGCAATGACAGGGAAAAGGGTGGCACCGGGGAGCTGTTTTTT. Its protein is CASSNDREKGGTGELFF. Full variable domain (outside the CDR3, taken from reference TRBV7-6 and TRBJ2-2): GAGVSQSPRYKVTKRGQDVALRCDPISGHVSLYWYRQALGQGPEFLTYFNYEAQQDKSGLPNDRFSAERPEGSISTLTIQRTEQRDSAMYRCASSNDREKGGTGELFFGEGSRLTVL.

The chain recombines TRBV5-4 with TRBJ1-1; 7 bases line up with TRBD1. The CDR3 totals 13 residues. CDR1 is SGHNT, CDR2 YYREEE, per germline (reference sequence). The trim removed 7 bases at V and 4 bases at J, leaving 7 bases unmatched. In DNA form, the CDR3 reads TGTGCCAGCTTTACAGGGGTCGGCACTGAAGCTTTCTTT. Translation: CASFTGVGTEAFF.

The gene calls are TRBV15 and TRBJ2-6; 7 positions agree with TRBD2. Looked up from germline, CDR1 is LNHNV and CDR2 is YYDKDF (reference sequence). V shed 4 bases and J 1 base; nucleotides not matched to a gene: 4. This CDR3 is built from 16 residues. For the CDR3, the DNA is TGTGCCACCAGCAAGACTAGCTATTCTGGGGCCAACGTCCTGACTTTC. Residues: CATSKTSYSGANVLTF.

The V and J genes are TRBV11-2 and TRBJ2-2, with TRBD2 matching over 9 bases. Germline assignment: CDR1 SGHAT and CDR2 FQNNGV. The V segment lost 4 bases and the J segment 5 bases; nucleotides outside the gene matches: 11. The CDR3 totals 17 residues. The CDR3 here is CASSSAGGRGQTGELFF. The CDR3 DNA follows: TGTGCCAGCAGCTCCGCCGGCGGGAGGGGGCAGACCGGGGAGCTGTTTTTT.

Here the CDR3 DNA reads TGTGCCAGCAGCCCCTCGGGACTAGTGGAAACCGGGGAGCTGTTTTTT. This gives the protein CASSPSGLVETGELFF. The chain links TRBV6-4 to TRBJ2-2; 8 nucleotides agree with TRBD2. Germline values: CDR1 MRHNA, CDR2 SNTAGT. V was pared by 6 bases and J by 5 bases, with 11 bases of the junction left unmatched. The CDR3 is made up of 16 amino acids.

This chain uses TRBV28 with TRBJ1-2, with a possible D match to TRBD1 (6 bases). This CDR3 has 13 residues. Trimming removed 7 bases from V and 2 bases from J, with 11 bases in between. Germline V gene sequence: CDR1 MDHEN, CDR2 SYDVKM. CDR3 bases: TGTGCCAGCACCTTTACAGGGAACTATGGCTACACCTTC. Amino acid sequence: CASTFTGNYGYTF.

This chain connects TRBV11-2 to TRBJ2-6; 7 bases are a match to TRBD1. Losses at the gene ends were 7 bases for V and 2 bases for J; bases not matched to a gene: 11. The CDR3 has 17 amino acids. The germline CDR1 and CDR2 sequences are SGHAT and FQNNGV. CDR3 amino acids: CASIAIQGRAGANVLTF. CDR3 sequence (DNA): TGTGCCAGCATCGCCATACAGGGGCGGGCTGGGGCCAACGTCCTGACTTTC.

This sequence joins TRBV5-1 and TRBJ1-2; 7 nucleotides align to TRBD1. Losses at the gene ends were 0 bases for V and 4 bases for J; bases not matched to a gene: 3. The CDR3 extends over 14 amino acids. Germline V gene data show CDR1 as SGHRS and CDR2 as YFSETQ. CDR3 bases: TGCGCCAGCAGCTTGGGACAGGGAGGCTATGGCTACACCTTC. Translated: CASSLGQGGYGYTF.

The V call is TRBV29-1, the J call TRBJ1-4, with 7 bases matching TRBD1. Germline CDR1 reads SQVTM; CDR2 reads ANQGSEA. Losses at the gene ends were 4 bases for V and 7 bases for J; bases not matched to a gene: 6. The CDR3 totals 13 residues. CDR3 bases: TGCAGCGTTGGGGACAGCCGGGGTGAAAAACTGTTTTTT. Translation: CSVGDSRGEKLFF.

This chain joins TRBV19 and TRBJ2-2; no clear D. Germline CDR1 reads LNHDA; CDR2 reads SQIVND (reference sequence). This CDR3 has 12 residues. Trimming took 3 bases from V and 7 from J, leaving 6 bases between them. The CDR3 is CASSIGGGELFF. The CDR3 DNA sequence: TGTGCCAGTAGTATCGGCGGCGGGGAGCTGTTTTTT.

This chain connects TRBV5-1 to TRBJ2-5; no clear D gene. Germline V gene sequence: CDR1 SGHRS, CDR2 YFSETQ. Trimming removed 4 bases at V and 2 bases at J, with 15 bases between. This CDR3 has 15 residues. The CDR3 loop is CASSLTEAKQETQYF. In DNA form, the CDR3 reads TGCGCCAGCAGCCTAACTGAGGCAAAGCAAGAGACCCAGTACTTC.

This rearrangement joins TRBV5-6 to TRBJ2-6, with 10 bases aligning to TRBD1. Germline V gene sequence: CDR1 SGHDT, CDR2 YYEEEE. The CDR3 totals 17 residues. The V segment lost 4 bases and the J segment 4 bases; nucleotides outside the gene matches: 8. Written as DNA, the CDR3 is TGTGCCAGCAGCCCTATGACAGGGGGCGCAGGGGCCAACGTCCTGACTTTC. It yields the protein CASSPMTGGAGANVLTF.

The rearrangement uses TRBV4-1 and TRBJ2-2; 16 bases map to TRBD2. The CDR3 loop spans 19 amino acids. With V trimmed by 2 bases and J by 3 bases, 6 bases remained unmatched. Germline CDR1 reads MGHRA; CDR2 reads YSYEKL. CDR3 bases: TGCGCCAGCAGCCAACTGGGACTAGCGGGAGGGCCGGACACCGGGGAGCTGTTTTTT. Protein product: CASSQLGLAGGPDTGELFF.

The chain joins TRBV30 to TRBJ1-4; D is unresolved. Trimming took 0 bases from V and 7 from J, leaving 6 bases between them. Germline CDR1 GTSNPN, CDR2 SVGIG (reference sequence). The length of the CDR3 is 12 residues. CDR3 coding DNA: TGTGCCTGGAGTGTACTTGGTGAAAAACTGTTTTTT. As protein: CAWSVLGEKLFF.

The chain links TRBV27 to TRBJ1-1; D remains ambiguous. The CDR3 totals 14 residues. Germline V CDR1 and CDR2: MNHEY, SMNVEV (reference sequence). The V end lost 6 bases, the J end lost 4 bases, and 15 bases lay between the germline ends. In nucleotides, the CDR3 is TGTGCCAGCAGGAGTTTTCTCAGAGGCACTGAAGCTTTCTTT. This sequence encodes CASRSFLRGTEAFF.

This chain uses TRBV11-2 with TRBJ2-1; a weak D match, TRBD1 (5 bases). Germline V gene lookup returns CDR1 SGHAT and CDR2 FQNNGV. The CDR3 covers 11 residues. V was clipped by 5 bases and J by 9 bases, with 8 bases between them. CDR3 coding DNA: TGTGCCAGCAGCAGACAGAGTGAGCAGTTCTTC. Encoded protein: CASSRQSEQFF.

V usage is TRBV7-9 and J usage is TRBJ1-5, with 7 bases aligning to TRBD1. The V gene end was trimmed by 4 bases and the J gene end by 5 bases; junction bases not matched to a gene: 8. Germline V gene data show CDR1 as SEHNR and CDR2 as FQNEAQ (reference sequence). The CDR3 is made up of 15 amino acids. The DNA of the CDR3 is TGTGCCAGCAGCTGGGGGAGACAGGGCGATCAGCCCCAGCATTTT. Its translation: CASSWGRQGDQPQHF.

The chain uses TRBV6-1 and TRBJ2-7, with a tentative D call TRBD1 (7 bases). This CDR3 contains 15 residues. Germline V gives CDR1 MNHNS, CDR2 SASEGT. With 7 bases removed from V and 1 base from J, the gap between germline ends came to 17 bases. As DNA, the CDR3 is TGTGCCAGCATATACGGGGCAGGGGGGTCCTACGAGCAGTACTTC. Its protein is CASIYGAGGSYEQYF.

The chain employs TRBV5-8 and TRBJ1-1; maybe TRBD1 (5 bases). V gave up 5 bases and J gave up 3 bases, with 14 bases separating them. CDR1 and CDR2 (germline): SGHTS, YDEGEE. The CDR3 has 14 residues. In nucleotides, the CDR3 is TGTGCCAGCAGGCAAGACCAGGGCGACACTGAAGCTTTCTTT. It is translated as CASRQDQGDTEAFF.

V is TRBV15 and J is TRBJ2-7; no definite D call. Germline V gene lookup returns CDR1 LNHNV and CDR2 YYDKDF (reference sequence). Trimming cost V 0 bases and J 5 bases, with 5 bases left between them. CDR3 length equals 12 residues. This chain's CDR3 is CATSRDLDEQYF. In DNA, the CDR3 is TGTGCCACCAGCAGAGACCTTGACGAGCAGTACTTC.

The J gene is TRBJ1-5, the V gene TRBV4-2; the D is unclear. V was shortened by 4 bases and J by 3 bases, with 13 bases between the two germline ends. The CDR3 sequence is 15 residues long. The germline CDR1 and CDR2 sequences are LGHNA and YNFKEQ. Here the CDR3 reads CASSPLTGINQPQHF. CDR3 DNA sequence: TGTGCCAGCAGCCCCCTGACGGGGATCAATCAGCCCCAGCATTTT.

This clone has only one observation. V is TRBV12-5 and J is TRBJ1-1; 9 bases match TRBD1. V lost 5 bases, J lost 1 base, and 5 bases stayed unmatched. Per germline, CDR1 LGHNT and CDR2 FRNRAP. This CDR3 comprises 15 residues. CDR3 amino acids: CASGRTGVENTEAFF. The CDR3 DNA follows: TGTGCTAGTGGTAGGACAGGGGTGGAGAACACTGAAGCTTTCTTT.